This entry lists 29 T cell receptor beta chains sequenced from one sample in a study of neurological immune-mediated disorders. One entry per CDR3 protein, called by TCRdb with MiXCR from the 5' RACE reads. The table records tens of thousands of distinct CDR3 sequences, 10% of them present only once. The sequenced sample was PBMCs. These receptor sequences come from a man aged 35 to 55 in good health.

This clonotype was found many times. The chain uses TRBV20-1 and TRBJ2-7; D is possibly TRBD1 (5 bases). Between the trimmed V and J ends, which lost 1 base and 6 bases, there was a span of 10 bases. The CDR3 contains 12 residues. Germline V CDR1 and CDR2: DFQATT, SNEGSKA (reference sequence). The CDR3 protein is CSARGQGSEQYF. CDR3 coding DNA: TGCAGTGCTAGAGGGCAGGGAAGCGAGCAGTACTTC.

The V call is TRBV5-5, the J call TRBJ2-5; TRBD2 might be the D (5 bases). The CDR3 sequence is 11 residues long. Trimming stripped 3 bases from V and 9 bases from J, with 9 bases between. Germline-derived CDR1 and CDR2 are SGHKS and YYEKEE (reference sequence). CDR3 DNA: TGTGCCAGCAGCTCGGGGTTGGCCCAGTACTTC. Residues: CASSSGLAQYF.

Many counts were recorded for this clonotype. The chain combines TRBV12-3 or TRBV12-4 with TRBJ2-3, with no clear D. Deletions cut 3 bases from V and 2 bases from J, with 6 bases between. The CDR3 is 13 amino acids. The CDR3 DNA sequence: TGTGCCAGCAGTTTCCAGAACACAGATACGCAGTATTTT. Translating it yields CASSFQNTDTQYF.

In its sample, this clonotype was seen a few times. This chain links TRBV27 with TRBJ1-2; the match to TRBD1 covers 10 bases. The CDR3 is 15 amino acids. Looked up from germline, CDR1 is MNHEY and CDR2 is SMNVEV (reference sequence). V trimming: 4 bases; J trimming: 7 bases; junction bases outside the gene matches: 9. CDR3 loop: CASSSLDRGLGGYTF. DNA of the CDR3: TGTGCCAGCAGTTCACTCGACAGGGGGCTCGGTGGCTACACCTTC.

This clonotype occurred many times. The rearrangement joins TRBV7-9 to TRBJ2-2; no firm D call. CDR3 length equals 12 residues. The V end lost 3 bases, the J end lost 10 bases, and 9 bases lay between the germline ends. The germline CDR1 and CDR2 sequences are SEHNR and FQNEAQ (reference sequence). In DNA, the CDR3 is TGTGCCAGCAGCTTTGGCATTGTGGAGCTGTTTTTT. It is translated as CASSFGIVELFF.

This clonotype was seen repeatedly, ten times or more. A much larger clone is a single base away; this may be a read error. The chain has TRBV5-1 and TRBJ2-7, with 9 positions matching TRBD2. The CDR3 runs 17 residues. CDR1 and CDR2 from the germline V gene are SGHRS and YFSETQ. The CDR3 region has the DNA TGCACCAGCAGCCCCTTGCTAGGGCAAGCGGGAGGACACGAGCAGTACTTC. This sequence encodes CTSSPLLGQAGGHEQYF.

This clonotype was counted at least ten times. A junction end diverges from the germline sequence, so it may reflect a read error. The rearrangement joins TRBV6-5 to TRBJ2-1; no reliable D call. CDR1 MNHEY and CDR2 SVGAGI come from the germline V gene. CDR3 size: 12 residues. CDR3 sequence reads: CASSPSNNEQFF. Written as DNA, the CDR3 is TGTGCCAGCAGTCCCTCCAACAATGAGCAGTTCTTC.

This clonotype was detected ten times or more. CDR3 sequence reads: CASSFGGNYEQYF. In DNA, the CDR3 is TGTGCCAGCAGCTTCGGCGGAAACTACGAGCAGTACTTC. The chain recombines TRBV27 with TRBJ2-7; no clear D. V lost 6 bases and J 3 bases, leaving 12 bases between the germline ends. Per germline, CDR1 MNHEY and CDR2 SMNVEV (reference sequence). The CDR3 has 13 amino acids.

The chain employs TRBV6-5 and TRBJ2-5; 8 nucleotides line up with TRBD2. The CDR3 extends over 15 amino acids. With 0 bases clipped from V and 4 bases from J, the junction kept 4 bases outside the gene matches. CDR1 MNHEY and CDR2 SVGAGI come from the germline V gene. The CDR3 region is CASSYSGGARETQYF. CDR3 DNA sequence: TGTGCCAGCAGTTACTCCGGGGGGGCTCGAGAGACCCAGTACTTC.

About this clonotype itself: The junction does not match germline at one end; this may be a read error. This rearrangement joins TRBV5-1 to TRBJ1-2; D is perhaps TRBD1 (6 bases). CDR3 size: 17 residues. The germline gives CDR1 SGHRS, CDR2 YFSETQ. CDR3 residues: CAISLADRTAFNYGYTF. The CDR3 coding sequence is TGCGCCATCAGCTTGGCCGATAGGACAGCTTTTAACTATGGCTACACCTTC. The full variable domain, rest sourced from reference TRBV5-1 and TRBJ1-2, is KAGVTQTPRYLIKTRGQQVTLSCSPISGHRSVSWYQQTPGQGLQFLFEYFSETQRNKGNFPGRFSGRQFSNSRSEMNVSTLELGDSALYLCAISLADRTAFNYGYTFGSGTRLTVV.

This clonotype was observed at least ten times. CDR3 region: CASSSKETQYF. In nucleotides, the CDR3 is TGTGCCAGCAGCAGTAAAGAGACCCAGTACTTC. The chain recombines TRBV5-6 with TRBJ2-5; D call uncertain. V gave up 4 bases and J gave up 3 bases, with 4 bases separating them. Germline CDR1 SGHDT, CDR2 YYEEEE. There are 11 residues in the CDR3.

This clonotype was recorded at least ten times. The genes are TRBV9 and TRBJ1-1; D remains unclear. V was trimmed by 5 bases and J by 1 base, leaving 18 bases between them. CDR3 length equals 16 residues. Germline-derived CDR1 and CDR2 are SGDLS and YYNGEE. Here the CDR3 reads CASSPRPGIKNTEAFF. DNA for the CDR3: TGTGCCAGCAGTCCCCGTCCGGGAATCAAGAACACTGAAGCTTTCTTT.

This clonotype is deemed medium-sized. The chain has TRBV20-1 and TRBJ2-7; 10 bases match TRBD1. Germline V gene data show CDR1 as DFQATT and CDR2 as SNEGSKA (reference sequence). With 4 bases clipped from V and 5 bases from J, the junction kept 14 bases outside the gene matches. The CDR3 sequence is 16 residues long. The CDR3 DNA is TGCAGTGCTATAAGGCAGACCGGGACAGGGGCTGACGAGCAGTACTTC. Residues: CSAIRQTGTGADEQYF.

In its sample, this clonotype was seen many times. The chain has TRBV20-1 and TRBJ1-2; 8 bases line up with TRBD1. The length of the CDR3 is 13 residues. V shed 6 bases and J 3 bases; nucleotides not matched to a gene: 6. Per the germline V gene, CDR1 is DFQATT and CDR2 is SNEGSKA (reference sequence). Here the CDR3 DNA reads TGCAGTGCCGACGGACAGGGAGACTATGGCTACACCTTC. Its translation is CSADGQGDYGYTF.

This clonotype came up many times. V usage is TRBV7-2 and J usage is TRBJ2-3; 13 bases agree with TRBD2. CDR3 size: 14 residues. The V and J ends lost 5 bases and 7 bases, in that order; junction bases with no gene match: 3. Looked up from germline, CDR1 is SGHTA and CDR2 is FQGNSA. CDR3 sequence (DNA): TGTGCCAGCAGCGCGGGACTAGCGGGGAATACGCAGTATTTT. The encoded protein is CASSAGLAGNTQYF.

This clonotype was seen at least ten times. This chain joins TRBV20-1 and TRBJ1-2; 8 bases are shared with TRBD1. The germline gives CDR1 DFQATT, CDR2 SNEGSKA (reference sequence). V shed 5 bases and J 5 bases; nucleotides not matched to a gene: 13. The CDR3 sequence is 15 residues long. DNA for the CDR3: TGCAGTGCTTCTCCCGGGACAGGCCCCCGGTATGGCTACACCTTC. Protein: CSASPGTGPRYGYTF.

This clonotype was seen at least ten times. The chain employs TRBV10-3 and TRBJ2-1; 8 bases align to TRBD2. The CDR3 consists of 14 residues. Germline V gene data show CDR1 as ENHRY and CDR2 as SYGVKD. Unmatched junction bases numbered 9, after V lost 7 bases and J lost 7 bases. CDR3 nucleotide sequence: TGTGCCATCACCCCGGGGGGGGCGCCTAATGAGCAGTTCTTC. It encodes CAITPGGAPNEQFF.

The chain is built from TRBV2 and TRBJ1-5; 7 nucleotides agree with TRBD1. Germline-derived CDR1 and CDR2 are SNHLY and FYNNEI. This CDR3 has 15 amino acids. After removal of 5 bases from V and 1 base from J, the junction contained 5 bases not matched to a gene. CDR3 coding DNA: TGTGCCAGCAGTCCATGGACAGGAAGCAATCAGCCCCAGCATTTT. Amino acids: CASSPWTGSNQPQHF.

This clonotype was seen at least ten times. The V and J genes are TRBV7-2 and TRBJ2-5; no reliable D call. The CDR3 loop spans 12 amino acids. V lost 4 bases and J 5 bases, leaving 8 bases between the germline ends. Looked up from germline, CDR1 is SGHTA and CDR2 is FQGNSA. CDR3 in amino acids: CASSSLRETQYF. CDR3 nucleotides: TGTGCCAGCAGCTCGCTAAGGGAGACCCAGTACTTC.

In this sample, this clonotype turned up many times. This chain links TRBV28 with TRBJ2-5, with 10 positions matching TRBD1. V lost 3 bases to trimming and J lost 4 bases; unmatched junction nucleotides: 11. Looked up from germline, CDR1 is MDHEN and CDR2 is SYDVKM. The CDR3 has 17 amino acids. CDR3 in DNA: TGTGCCAGCAGTTTGGGGATCAGACAGGGGGCGGCAGAGACCCAGTACTTC. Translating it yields CASSLGIRQGAAETQYF.

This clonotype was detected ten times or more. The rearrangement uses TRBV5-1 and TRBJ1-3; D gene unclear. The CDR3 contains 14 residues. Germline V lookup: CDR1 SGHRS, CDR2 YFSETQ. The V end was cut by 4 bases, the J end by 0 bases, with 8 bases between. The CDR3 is CASSRTPSGNTIYF. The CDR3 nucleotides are TGCGCCAGCAGCCGGACCCCCTCTGGAAACACCATATATTTT.

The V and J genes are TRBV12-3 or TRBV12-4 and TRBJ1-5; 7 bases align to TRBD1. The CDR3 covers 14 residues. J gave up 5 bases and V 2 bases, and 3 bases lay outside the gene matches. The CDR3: CASSLWRGHQPQHF. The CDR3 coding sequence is TGTGCCAGCAGTTTATGGAGGGGGCATCAGCCCCAGCATTTT.

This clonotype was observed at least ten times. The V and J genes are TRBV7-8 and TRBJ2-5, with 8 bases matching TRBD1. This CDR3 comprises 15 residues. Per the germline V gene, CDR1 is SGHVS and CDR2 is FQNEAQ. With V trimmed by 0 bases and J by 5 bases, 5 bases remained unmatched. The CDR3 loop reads CASSLAGQGRETQYF. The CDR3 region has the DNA TGTGCCAGCAGCTTAGCCGGACAGGGTAGGGAGACCCAGTACTTC.

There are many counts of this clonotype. DNA of the CDR3: TGTGCCAGTTTAAGGGGCACAACTAATGAAAAACTGTTTTTT. It specifies CASLRGTTNEKLFF. The rearrangement joins TRBV12-3 or TRBV12-4 to TRBJ1-4, with TRBD1 as a possible D gene (5 bases). Trimming took 9 bases from V and 0 from J, leaving 11 bases between them. CDR3 length: 14 amino acids.

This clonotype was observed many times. The CDR3 region is CASRGTAANTGELFF. The CDR3 region has the DNA TGCGCCTCAAGGGGTACGGCCGCGAACACCGGGGAGCTGTTTTTT. The gene calls are TRBV5-1 and TRBJ2-2; D is possibly TRBD1 (5 bases). Germline CDR1 and CDR2: SGHRS and YFSETQ. This CDR3 has 15 residues. The V gene lost 10 bases and the J gene lost 0 bases, with 16 bases spanning the gap.

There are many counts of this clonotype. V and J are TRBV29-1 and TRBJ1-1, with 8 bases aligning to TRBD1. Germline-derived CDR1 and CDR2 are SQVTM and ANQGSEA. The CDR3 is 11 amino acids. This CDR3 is CTTGGNTEAFF. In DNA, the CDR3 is TGCACTACAGGGGGAAACACTGAAGCTTTCTTT.

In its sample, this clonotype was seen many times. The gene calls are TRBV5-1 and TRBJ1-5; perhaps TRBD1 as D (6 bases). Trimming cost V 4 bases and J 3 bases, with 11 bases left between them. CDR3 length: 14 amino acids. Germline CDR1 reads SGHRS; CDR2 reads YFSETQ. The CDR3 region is CASSPTGPNQPQHF. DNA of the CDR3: TGCGCCAGCAGCCCTACAGGGCCCAATCAGCCCCAGCATTTT.

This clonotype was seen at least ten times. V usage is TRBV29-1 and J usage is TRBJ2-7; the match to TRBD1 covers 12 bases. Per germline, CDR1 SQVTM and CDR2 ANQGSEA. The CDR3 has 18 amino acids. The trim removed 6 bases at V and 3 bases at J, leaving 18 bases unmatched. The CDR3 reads CSVVVPGTGGPYIYEQYF. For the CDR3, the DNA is TGCAGCGTCGTGGTACCCGGGACAGGGGGCCCTTACATCTACGAGCAGTACTTC.

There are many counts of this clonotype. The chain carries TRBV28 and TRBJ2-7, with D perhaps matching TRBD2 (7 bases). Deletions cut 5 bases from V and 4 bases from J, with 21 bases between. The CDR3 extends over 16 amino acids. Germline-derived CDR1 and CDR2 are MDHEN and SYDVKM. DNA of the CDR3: TGTGCCAGCAGTCCCCTGGGGGGCGGGAGCAGGTACGAGCAGTACTTC. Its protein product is CASSPLGGGSRYEQYF.